Listed below are T cell receptor beta chains from one sample, sequenced in a study of OX40 agonist ivuxolimab in advanced cancers. TCRdb's copy holds only in-frame clones and misses some; the assay was immunoSEQ multiplex PCR. In the table there are around 92,000 clones, around 94% of which are singletons. Sequenced material: CD4+ or CD8+ T cells sorted from blood, taken in a trial of the OX40 agonist ivuxolimab. These receptors were collected from an adult with an advanced solid tumor such as melanoma, head and neck, liver or kidney cancer. Each CDR3 is given with its conserved first and last residue. The D gene is left open where the match is weak. Expanded clones get a size class; other rows say once, few or many, or leave the size out.

NA	TRBJ1-1	TRBD1	TRBV10-3	TGTGCCATCACCGAGGGCAGGGGGCTCCGGAACACTGAAGCTTTCTTT	CAITEGRGLRNTEAFF
NA	TRBJ1-4	NA	TRBV7-2	TGTGCCAGCAGCTTAGAGCCAGAAGAAAAACTGTTTTTT	CASSLEPEEKLFF
NA	TRBJ1-1	TRBD1	TRBV6-1	TGTGCCAGCAGTGAGTGGCGACAGGGAGGACCTGCGAACACTGAAGCTTTCTTT	CASSEWRQGGPANTEAFF
NA	TRBJ2-7	TRBD1	TRBV6-6	TGTGCCAGCAGTCCTACGGGGGGACAGGGATCCCACGAGCAGTACTTC	CASSPTGGQGSHEQYF
NA	TRBJ1-1	NA	TRBV29-1	TGCAGCGTTGAGTCCCAGGCGAACACTGAAGCTTTCTTT	CSVESQANTEAFF
NA	TRBJ1-1	TRBD1	TRBV9	TGTGCCAGCAGCCCAGGGGGGGGTCGGACTGAAGCTTTCTTT	CASSPGGGRTEAFF
NA	TRBJ2-2	TRBD1	TRBV11-3	TGTGCCAGCAGCCAACAGGGGCCCCGGGGGGAGCTGTTTTTT	CASSQQGPRGELFF
NA	TRBJ1-2	TRBD1	TRBV9	TGTGCCAGCAGCGCCCCGACGGGGGACAGCAAGTCCTATGGCTACACCTTC	CASSAPTGDSKSYGYTF
NA	TRBJ1-1	NA	TRBV25-1	TGTGCCAGCAGCCCCGGGACACTCATGAACACTGAAGCTTTCTTT	CASSPGTLMNTEAFF
once	TRBJ1-5	NA	TRBV19	TGTGCCAGTAGCGACGGGGGGAAGCCCCAGCATTTT	CASSDGGKPQHF
NA	TRBJ1-5	NA	TRBV19	TGTGCCAGTAACAGATTGGGACAGCCCCAGCATTTT	CASNRLGQPQHF
NA	TRBJ1-6	NA	TRBV4-3	TGCGCCAGCAGCCAACAGAGCTCCTATAATTCACCCCTCCACTTT	CASSQQSSYNSPLHF
NA	TRBJ2-7	NA	TRBV18	TGTGCCAGCTCACCAGTTCCGGGAAGCGGCGAGCAGTACTTC	CASSPVPGSGEQYF
NA	TRBJ1-2	TRBD1	TRBV25-1	TGTGCCAGCAGTGGTGTTACCGGGACAGGGAAGAGCTATGGCTACACCTTC	CASSGVTGTGKSYGYTF
once	TRBJ2-7	NA	TRBV5-6	TGTGCCAGCAGCCCGGAGGGGACAGCAGTCTACGAGCAGTACTTC	CASSPEGTAVYEQYF
NA	TRBJ1-2	NA	TRBV9	TGTGCCAGCATGCGTAGCCCTGGCGGGGGTAACTATGGCTACACCTTC	CASMRSPGGGNYGYTF
once	TRBJ1-4	NA	TRBV5-1	TGCGCCAGCAGCAGCGATACAACTAATGAAAAACTGTTTTTT	CASSSDTTNEKLFF